This record concerns one T cell receptor (beta chain) sequence. This sample is part of a study of control samples from healthy donors and cancer patients. CDR1 MDHEN and CDR2 SYDVKM come from the germline V gene. V lost 7 bases and J lost 4; bases outside the gene matches: 13. The CDR3 consists of 17 residues. Only in-frame clones appear in the TCRdb table, and some are missing; sequencing was by immunoSEQ multiplex PCR. The repertoire consists of around 140,000 clones, with roughly 90% occurring once and the leading ten covering about 2.2%. The chain links TRBV28 to TRBJ1-1, with 12 bases that match TRBD1. The source material was blood. This receptor was obtained from a woman in her fifties or sixties in good health. CDR3 in DNA: TGTGCCAGCATTAAACCCGGGACAGGGGGCCCGGGCACTGAAGCTTTCTTT. This encodes CASIKPGTGGPGTEAFF.